This T cell receptor beta chain was identified during a study of human T cells and chemical hapten exposure. Broader study findings: Expanded TCRs created a significantly greater count of big CDR3 similarity clusters than controls did.

As to time point: patch test 2, 6 weeks after DPC sensitization. Treatment indicated: therapeutic diphenylcyclopropenone sensitization with weekly scalp DPC. The study enrolled 18 to 70-year-old alopecia patients suitable for DPC. The starting material, unfractionated whole blood, was used for total RNA extraction. Trimming at V came to 0 bases and at J to 2 bases, leaving 5 bases not matched to a gene. Germline CDR1 reads LGHNA; CDR2 reads YSLEER. The CDR3 has 16 residues. This clonotype was observed a handful of times. Its antigen is not identified. Unique molecular identifiers were affixed to discrete cDNA molecules within the library. Each CDR3 protein is one row after TCRdb ran MiXCR on the RACE reads. The table records about 400,000 distinct CDR3 sequences, about 6% of them present only once.

This sample comprised whole blood, obtained in connection with sensitization to the hapten diphenylcyclopropenone (DPC). The chain combines TRBV4-3 with TRBJ2-5; TRBD2 aligns across 8 bases. The sequence was obtained from a woman younger than 35 with alopecia areata. Some clones in this sample may be carry-over from other donors' samples. CDR3 sequence (DNA): TGCGCCAGCAGCCAAGATTTGGCTAGCGGGCAAGAGACCCAGTACTTC. Protein: CASSQDLASGQETQYF.